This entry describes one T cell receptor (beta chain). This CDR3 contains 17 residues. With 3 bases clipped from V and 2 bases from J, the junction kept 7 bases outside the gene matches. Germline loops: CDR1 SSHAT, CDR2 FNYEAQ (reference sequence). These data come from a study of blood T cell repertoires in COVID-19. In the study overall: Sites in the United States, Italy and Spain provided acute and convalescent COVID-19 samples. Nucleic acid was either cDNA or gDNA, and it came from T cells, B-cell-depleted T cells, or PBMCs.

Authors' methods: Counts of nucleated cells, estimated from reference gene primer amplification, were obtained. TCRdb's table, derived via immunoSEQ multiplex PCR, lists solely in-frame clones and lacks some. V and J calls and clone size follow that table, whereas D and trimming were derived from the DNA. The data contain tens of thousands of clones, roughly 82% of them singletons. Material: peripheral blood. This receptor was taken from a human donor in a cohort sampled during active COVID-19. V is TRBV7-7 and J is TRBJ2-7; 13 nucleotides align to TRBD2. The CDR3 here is CASSFPRTSGGPYEQYF. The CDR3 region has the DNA TGTGCCAGCAGCTTCCCCAGGACTAGCGGGGGACCCTACGAGCAGTACTTC.